This TCR beta chain appears in the sequencing data of a study of T cells in Graves' hyperthyroidism and ophthalmopathy. Ten or more counts support this clonotype. Amplification of TCR beta CDR3 regions used RNA as the template. In the first-round RT-PCR of the TCR CDR3, the HTBI primer set was used. Using its own MiXCR run on the multiplex PCR reads, TCRdb lists one record per CDR3 protein. The table includes around 350,000 distinct CDR3 sequences, approximately 19% detected once. For the diagnoses, clinical symptoms, serum thyroxine and TRAb, thyroid ultrasound and orbital computed tomography were used. CDR3 length: 13 residues. The V gene's germline CDR1 is MNHNS and CDR2 SASEGT. The germline V and J ends were trimmed by 6 bases and 3 bases, with 12 bases remaining between them.

The sample consisted of blood. This chain joins TRBV6-1 and TRBJ2-7; D might be TRBD1 or TRBD2, each matching 5 bases. The TCR sequence derives from a young woman with Graves' hyperthyroidism. CDR3 DNA: TGTGCCAGCAGCCGGGACCACCTCTACGAGCAGTACTTC. This gives the protein CASSRDHLYEQYF.